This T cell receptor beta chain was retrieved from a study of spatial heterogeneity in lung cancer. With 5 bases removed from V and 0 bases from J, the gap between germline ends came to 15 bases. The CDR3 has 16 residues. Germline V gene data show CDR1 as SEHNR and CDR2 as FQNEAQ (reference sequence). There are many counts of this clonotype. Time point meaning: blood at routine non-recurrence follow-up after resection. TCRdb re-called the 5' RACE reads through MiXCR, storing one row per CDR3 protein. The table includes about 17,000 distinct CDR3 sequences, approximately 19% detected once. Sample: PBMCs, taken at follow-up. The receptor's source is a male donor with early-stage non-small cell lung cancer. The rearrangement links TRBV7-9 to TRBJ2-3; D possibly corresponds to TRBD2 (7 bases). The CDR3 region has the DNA TGTGCCAGCAGCCCCCCAAGGGGGGGTAGCACAGATACGCAGTATTTT. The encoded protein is CASSPPRGGSTDTQYF.